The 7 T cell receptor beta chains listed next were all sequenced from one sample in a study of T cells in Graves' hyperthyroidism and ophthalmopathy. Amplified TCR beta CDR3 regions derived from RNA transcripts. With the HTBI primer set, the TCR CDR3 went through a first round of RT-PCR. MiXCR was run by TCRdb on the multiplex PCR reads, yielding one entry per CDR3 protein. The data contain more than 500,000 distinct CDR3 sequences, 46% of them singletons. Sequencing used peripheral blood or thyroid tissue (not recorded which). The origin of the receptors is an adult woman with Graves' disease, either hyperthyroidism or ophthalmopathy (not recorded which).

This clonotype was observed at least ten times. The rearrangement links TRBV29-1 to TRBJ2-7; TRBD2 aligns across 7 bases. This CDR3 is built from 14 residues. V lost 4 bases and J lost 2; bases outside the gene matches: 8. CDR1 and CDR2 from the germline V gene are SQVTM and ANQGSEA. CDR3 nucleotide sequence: TGCAGCGTTGGGTTAGGGGCGGGAGCCTACGAGCAGTACTTC. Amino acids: CSVGLGAGAYEQYF.

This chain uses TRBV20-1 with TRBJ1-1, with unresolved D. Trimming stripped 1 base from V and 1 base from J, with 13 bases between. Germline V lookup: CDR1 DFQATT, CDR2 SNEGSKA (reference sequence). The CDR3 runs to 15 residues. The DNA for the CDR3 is TGCAGTGCTAGAGGGGGATCGCGGGCGAACACTGAAGCTTTCTTT. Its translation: CSARGGSRANTEAFF.

The CDR3: CSVPENTGELFF. CDR3 DNA sequence: TGCAGCGTTCCCGAGAACACCGGGGAGCTGTTTTTT. This chain connects TRBV29-1 to TRBJ2-2; D not resolved. Germline loops: CDR1 SQVTM, CDR2 ANQGSEA. There are 12 residues in the CDR3. V was pared by 5 bases and J by 1 base, with 5 bases between.

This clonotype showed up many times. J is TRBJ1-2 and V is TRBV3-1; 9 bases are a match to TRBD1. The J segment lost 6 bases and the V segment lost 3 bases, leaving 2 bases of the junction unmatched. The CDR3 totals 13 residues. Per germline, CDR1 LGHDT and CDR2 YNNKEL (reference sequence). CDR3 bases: TGTGCCAGCAGCCAGGGACAGGGCGATGGCTACACCTTC. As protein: CASSQGQGDGYTF.

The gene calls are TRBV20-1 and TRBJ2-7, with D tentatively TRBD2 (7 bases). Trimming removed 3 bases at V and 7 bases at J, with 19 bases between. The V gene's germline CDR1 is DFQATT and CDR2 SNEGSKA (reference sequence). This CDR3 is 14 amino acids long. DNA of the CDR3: TGCAGTGCTAGCAGAAGGGGGGGGGATGAGGAGCAGTACTTC. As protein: CSASRRGGDEEQYF.

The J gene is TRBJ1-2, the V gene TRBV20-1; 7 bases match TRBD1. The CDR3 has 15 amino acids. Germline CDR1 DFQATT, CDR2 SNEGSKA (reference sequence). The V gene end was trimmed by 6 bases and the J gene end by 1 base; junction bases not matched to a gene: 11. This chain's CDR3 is CSAKRGRGVNYGYTF. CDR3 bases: TGCAGTGCCAAGAGGGGGCGAGGGGTTAACTATGGCTACACCTTC.

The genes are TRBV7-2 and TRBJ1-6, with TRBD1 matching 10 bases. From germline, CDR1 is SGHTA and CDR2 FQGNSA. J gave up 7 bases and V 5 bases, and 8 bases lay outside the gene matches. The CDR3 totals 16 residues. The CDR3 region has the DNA TGTGCCAGCAGCCCAGAACCGGGACAGGGGAATTCACCCCTCCACTTT. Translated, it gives CASSPEPGQGNSPLHF.